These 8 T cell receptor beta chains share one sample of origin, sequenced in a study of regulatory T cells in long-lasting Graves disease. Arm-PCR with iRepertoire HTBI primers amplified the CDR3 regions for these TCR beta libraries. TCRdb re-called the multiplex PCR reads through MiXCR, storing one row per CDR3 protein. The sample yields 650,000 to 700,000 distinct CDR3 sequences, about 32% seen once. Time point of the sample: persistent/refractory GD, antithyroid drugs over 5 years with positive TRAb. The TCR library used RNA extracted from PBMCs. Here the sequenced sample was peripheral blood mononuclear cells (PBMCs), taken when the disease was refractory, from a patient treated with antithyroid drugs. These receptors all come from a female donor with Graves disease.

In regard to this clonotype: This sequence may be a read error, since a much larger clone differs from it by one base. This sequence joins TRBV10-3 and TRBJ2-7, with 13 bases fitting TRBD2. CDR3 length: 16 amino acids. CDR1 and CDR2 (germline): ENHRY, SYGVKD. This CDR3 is CAISESRTSGSDERYF. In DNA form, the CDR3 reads TGTGCCATCAGTGAGTCTAGGACTAGCGGGAGTGACGAGCGGTACTTC.

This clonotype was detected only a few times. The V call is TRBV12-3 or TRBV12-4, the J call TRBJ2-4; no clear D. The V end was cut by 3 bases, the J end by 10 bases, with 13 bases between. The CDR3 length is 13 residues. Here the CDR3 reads CASSLGSSGIQYF. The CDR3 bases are TGTGCCAGCAGTTTGGGTAGCTCGGGTATTCAGTACTTC.

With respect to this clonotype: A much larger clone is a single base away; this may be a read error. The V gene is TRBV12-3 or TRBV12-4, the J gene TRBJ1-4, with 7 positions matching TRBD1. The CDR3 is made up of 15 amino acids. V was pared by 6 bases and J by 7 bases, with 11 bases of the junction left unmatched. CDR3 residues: CASRRIGDRGEKLFF. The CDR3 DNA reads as TGTGCCAGCAGGAGGATCGGGGACAGAGGTGAAAAACTGTTTTTT.

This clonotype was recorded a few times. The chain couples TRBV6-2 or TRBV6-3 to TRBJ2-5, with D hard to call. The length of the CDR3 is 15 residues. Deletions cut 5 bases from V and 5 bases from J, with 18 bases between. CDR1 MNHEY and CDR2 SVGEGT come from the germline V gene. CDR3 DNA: TGTGCCAGCAGTCGACCTGGGATCTTGGGGGAGACCCAGTACTTC. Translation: CASSRPGILGETQYF.

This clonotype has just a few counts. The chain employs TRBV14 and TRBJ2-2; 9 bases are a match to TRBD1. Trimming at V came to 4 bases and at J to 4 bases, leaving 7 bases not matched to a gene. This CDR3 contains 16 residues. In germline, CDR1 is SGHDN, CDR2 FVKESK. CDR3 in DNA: TGTGCCAGCAGCCCACGCAACAGGGGGCTCACCGGGGAGCTGTTTTTT. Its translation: CASSPRNRGLTGELFF.

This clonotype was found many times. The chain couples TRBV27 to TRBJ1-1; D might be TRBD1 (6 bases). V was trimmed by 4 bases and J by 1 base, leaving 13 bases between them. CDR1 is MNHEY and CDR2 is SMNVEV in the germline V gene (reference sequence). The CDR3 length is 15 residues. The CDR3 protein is CASSSTPQGNTEAFF. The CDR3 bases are TGTGCCAGCAGTTCGACGCCACAGGGGAACACTGAAGCTTTCTTT.

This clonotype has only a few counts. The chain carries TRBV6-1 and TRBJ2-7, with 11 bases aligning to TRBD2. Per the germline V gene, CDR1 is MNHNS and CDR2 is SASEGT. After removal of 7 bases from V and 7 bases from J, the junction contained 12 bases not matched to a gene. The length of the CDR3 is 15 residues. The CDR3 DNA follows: TGTGCCAGCAAGCAAGGGACTAGCGGAGCGGGGGAGCAGTACTTC. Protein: CASKQGTSGAGEQYF.

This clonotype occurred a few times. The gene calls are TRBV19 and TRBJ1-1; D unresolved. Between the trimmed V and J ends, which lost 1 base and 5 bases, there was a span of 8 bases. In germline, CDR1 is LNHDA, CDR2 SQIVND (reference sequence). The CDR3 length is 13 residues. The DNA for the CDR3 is TGTGCCAGTAGTATAGTACAGATGACTGAAGCTTTCTTT. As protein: CASSIVQMTEAFF.